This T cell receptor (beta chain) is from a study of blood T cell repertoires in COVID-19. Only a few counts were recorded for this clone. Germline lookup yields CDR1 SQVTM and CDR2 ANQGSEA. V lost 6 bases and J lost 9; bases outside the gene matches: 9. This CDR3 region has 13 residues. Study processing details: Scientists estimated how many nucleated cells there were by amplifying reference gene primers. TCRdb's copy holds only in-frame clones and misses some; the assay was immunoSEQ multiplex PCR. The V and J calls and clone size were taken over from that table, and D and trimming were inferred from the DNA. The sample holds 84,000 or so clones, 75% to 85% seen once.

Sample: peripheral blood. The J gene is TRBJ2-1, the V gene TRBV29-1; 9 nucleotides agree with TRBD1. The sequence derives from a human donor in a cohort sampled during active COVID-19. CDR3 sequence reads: CSVDRGRIGEQFF. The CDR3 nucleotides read TGCAGCGTGGACAGGGGTAGGATAGGTGAGCAGTTCTTC.